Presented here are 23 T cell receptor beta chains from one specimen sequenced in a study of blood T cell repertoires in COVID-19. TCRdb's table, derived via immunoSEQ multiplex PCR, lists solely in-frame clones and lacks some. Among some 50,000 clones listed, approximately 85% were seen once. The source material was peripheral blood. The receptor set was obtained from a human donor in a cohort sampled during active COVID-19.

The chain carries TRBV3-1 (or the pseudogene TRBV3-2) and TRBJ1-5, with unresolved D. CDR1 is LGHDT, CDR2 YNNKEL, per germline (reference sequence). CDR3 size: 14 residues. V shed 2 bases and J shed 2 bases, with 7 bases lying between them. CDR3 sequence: CASSQSGGNQPQHF. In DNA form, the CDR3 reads TGTGCCAGCAGCCAATCCGGGGGCAATCAGCCCCAGCATTTT.

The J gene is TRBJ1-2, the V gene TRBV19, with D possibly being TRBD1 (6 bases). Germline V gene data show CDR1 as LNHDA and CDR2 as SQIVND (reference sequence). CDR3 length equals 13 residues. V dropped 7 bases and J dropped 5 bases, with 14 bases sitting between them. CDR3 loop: CASTSGQIYGYTF. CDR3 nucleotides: TGTGCCAGTACCTCCGGACAGATATATGGCTACACCTTC.

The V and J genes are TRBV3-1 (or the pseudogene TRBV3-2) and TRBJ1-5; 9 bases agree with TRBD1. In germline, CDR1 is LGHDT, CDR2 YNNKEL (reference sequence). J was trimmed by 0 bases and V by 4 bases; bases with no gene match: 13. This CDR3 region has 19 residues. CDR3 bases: TGTGCCAGCAGCCTAGTGAGGGGACAGGGACGGGTTAGCAATCAGCCCCAGCATTTT. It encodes CASSLVRGQGRVSNQPQHF.

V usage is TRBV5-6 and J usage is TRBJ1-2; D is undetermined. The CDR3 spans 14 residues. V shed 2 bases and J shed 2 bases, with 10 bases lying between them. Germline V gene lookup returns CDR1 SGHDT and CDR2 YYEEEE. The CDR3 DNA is TGTGCCAGCAGCTTAGCGCAAATCAACTATGGCTACACCTTC. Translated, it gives CASSLAQINYGYTF.

The CDR3 reads CASSPTGVSPYEQYF. The CDR3 DNA follows: TGTGCCAGCTCACCAACAGGGGTGTCCCCCTACGAGCAGTACTTC. The rearrangement uses TRBV18 and TRBJ2-7; 7 bases line up with TRBD1. CDR3 length: 15 residues. The trim removed 2 bases at V and 2 bases at J, leaving 6 bases unmatched. Germline V gene data show CDR1 as KGHSH and CDR2 as LQKENI.

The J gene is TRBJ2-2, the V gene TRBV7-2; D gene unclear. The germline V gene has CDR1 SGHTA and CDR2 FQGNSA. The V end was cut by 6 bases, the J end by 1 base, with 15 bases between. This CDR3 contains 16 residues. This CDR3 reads CASSPRSQRNTGELFF. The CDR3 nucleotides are TGTGCCAGCAGTCCCCGGTCCCAGCGGAACACCGGGGAGCTGTTTTTT.

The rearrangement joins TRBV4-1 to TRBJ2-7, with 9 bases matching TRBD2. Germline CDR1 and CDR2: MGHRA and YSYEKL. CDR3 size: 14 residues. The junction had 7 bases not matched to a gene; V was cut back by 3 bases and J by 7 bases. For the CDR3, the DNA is TGCGCCAGCAGCCAGGAGGCGGGAGGGAGTGAGCAGTACTTC. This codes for CASSQEAGGSEQYF.

The CDR3 is CASSLLYEQYF. The DNA of the CDR3 is TGTGCCAGCAGTCTCCTCTACGAGCAGTACTTC. J is TRBJ2-7 and V is TRBV12-3 or TRBV12-4, with D unclear. Trimming cost V 5 bases and J 3 bases, with 5 bases left between them. CDR3 length: 11 amino acids.

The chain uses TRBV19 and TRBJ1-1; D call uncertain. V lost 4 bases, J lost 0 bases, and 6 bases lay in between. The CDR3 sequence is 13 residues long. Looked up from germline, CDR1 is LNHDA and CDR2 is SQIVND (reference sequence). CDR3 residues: CASSNQMNTEAFF. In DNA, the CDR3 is TGTGCCAGTAGTAACCAGATGAACACTGAAGCTTTCTTT. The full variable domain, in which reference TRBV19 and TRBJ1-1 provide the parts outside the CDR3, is DGGITQSPKYLFRKEGQNVTLSCEQNLNHDAMYWYRQDPGQGLRLIYYSQIVNDFQKGDIAEGYSVSREKKESFPLTVTSAQKNPTAFYLCASSNQMNTEAFFGQGTRLTVV.

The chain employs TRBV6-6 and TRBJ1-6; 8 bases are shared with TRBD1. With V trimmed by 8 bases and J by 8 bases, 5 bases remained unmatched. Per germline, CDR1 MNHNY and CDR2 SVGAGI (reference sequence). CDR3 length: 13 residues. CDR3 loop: CASGDRSYSPLHF. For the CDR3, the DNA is TGTGCCAGCGGGGACAGGAGTTATTCACCCCTCCACTTT.

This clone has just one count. CDR3 region: CASQEGGLTGGNTIYF. The CDR3 DNA is TGTGCCAGCCAAGAGGGGGGCCTGACAGGGGGAAACACCATATATTTT. The chain carries TRBV2 and TRBJ1-3, with 7 positions matching TRBD1. Germline V gives CDR1 SNHLY, CDR2 FYNNEI. Trimming removed 8 bases from V and 4 bases from J; junction bases left unmatched: 14. This CDR3 region has 16 residues.

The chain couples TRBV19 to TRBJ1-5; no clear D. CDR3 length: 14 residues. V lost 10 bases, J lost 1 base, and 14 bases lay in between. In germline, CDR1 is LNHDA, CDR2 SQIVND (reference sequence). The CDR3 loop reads CATAQGGSNQPQHF. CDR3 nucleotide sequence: TGTGCCACCGCACAAGGCGGGAGCAATCAGCCCCAGCATTTT.

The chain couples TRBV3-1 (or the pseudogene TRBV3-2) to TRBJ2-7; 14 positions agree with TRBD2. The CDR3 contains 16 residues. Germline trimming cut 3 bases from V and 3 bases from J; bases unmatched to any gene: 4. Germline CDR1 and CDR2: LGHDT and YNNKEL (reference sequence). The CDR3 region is CASSHAGTSGSYEQYF. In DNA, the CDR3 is TGTGCCAGCAGCCACGCCGGGACTAGCGGGAGCTACGAGCAGTACTTC.

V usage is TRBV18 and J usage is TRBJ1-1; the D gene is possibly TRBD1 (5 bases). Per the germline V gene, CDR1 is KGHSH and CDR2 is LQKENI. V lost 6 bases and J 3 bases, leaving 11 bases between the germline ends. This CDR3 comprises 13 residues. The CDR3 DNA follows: TGTGCCAGCTCTGTCAGGGATGACACTGAAGCTTTCTTT. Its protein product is CASSVRDDTEAFF.

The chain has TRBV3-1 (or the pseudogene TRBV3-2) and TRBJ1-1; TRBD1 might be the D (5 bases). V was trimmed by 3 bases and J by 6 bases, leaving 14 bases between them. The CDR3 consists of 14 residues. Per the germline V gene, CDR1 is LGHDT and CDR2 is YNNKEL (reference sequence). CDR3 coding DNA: TGTGCCAGCAGCCAGGGATCGGGGGTAGCTGAAGCTTTCTTT. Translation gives CASSQGSGVAEAFF.

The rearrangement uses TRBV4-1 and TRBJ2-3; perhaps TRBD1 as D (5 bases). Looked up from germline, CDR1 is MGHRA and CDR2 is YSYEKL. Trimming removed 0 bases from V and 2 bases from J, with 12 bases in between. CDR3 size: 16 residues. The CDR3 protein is CASSQEHRMNTDTQYF. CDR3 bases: TGCGCCAGCAGCCAAGAACACAGGATGAACACAGATACGCAGTATTTT.

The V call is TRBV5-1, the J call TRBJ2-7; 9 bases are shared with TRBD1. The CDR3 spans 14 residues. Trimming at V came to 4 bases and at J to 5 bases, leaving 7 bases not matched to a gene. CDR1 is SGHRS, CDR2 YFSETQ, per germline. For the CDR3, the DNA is TGCGCCAGCAGCCTACAGGGGGCGCAAAACGAGCAGTACTTC. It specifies CASSLQGAQNEQYF.

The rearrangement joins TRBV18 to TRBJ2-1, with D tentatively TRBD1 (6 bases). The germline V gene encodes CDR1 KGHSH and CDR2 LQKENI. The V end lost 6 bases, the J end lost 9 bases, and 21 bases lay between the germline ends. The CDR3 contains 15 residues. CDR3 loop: CASSFRDPVGGEQFF. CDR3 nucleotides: TGTGCCAGCTCGTTCCGGGACCCCGTAGGGGGTGAGCAGTTCTTC.

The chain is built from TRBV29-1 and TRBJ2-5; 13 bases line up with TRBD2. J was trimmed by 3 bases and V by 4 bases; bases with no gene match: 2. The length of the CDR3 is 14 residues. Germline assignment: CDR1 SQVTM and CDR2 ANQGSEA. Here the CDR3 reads CSVGGLAGEETQYF. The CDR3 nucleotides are TGCAGCGTTGGAGGACTAGCGGGAGAAGAGACCCAGTACTTC.

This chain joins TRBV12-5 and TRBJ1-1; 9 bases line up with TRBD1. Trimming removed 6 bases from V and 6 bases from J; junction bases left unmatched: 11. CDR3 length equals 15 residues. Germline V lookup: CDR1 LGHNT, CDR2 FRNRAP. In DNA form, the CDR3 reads TGTGCTAGTGGCTCCCCGGGACAGGGATCAGCTGAAGCTTTCTTT. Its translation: CASGSPGQGSAEAFF.

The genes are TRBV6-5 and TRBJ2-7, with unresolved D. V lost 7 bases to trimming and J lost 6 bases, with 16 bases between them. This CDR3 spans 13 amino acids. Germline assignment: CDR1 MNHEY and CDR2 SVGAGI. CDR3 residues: CASTERSVGEQYF. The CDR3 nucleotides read TGTGCCAGCACCGAGAGGAGTGTCGGCGAGCAGTACTTC.

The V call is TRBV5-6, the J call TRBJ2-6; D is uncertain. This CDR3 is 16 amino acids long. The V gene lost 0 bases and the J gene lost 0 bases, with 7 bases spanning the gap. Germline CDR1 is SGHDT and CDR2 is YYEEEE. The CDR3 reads CASSLGPGSGANVLTF. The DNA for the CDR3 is TGTGCCAGCAGCTTGGGCCCCGGCTCTGGGGCCAACGTCCTGACTTTC.

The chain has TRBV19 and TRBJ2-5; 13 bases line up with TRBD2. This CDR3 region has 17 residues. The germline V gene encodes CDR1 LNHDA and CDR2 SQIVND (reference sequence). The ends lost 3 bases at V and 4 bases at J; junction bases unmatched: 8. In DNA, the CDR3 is TGTGCCAGTAGTATCAGGGGGACTAGCGGGACCCCAGAGACCCAGTACTTC. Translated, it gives CASSIRGTSGTPETQYF.